Below, 13 T cell receptor beta chains from the same sample are listed, as sequenced in a study of T cell responses to AZD1222 COVID-19 vaccine. Sequenced by immunoSEQ multiplex PCR; TCRdb stores in-frame clones only, minus some. The sample holds 60,000 to 80,000 clones, over 75% seen once. The sequencing here drew on peripheral blood, taken on day 0 of AZD1222 vaccination. The receptor set was obtained from an adult in good health.

The chain links TRBV2 to TRBJ2-7; 9 nucleotides agree with TRBD1. The V segment lost 6 bases and the J segment 3 bases; nucleotides outside the gene matches: 3. CDR3 size: 13 residues. CDR1 and CDR2 from the germline V gene are SNHLY and FYNNEI. The CDR3 is CASRGTGIYEQYF. As DNA, the CDR3 is TGTGCCAGCAGGGGGACAGGGATCTACGAGCAGTACTTC.

The sample holds one count of this clone. This rearrangement joins TRBV7-4 to TRBJ2-3; 9 bases are a match to TRBD2. In germline, CDR1 is SGHVT, CDR2 SQSDAQ. Unmatched junction bases numbered 10, after V lost 1 base and J lost 5 bases. CDR3 length: 17 residues. The CDR3 DNA is TGTGCCAGCAGCTTAGGCGCCGTAGCGGGGGTTGGAGATACGCAGTATTTT. This codes for CASSLGAVAGVGDTQYF. Based on the CDR3 plus reference TRBV7-4 and TRBJ2-3, the full variable domain is GAGVSQSPRYKVAKRGRDVALRCDSISGHVTLYWYRQTLGQGSEVLTYSQSDAQRDKSGRPSGRFSAERPERSVSTLKIQRTEQGDSAVYLCASSLGAVAGVGDTQYFGPGTRLTVL.

This chain connects TRBV6-5 to TRBJ2-1, with 12 nucleotides matching TRBD2. Germline V gene data show CDR1 as MNHEY and CDR2 as SVGAGI. The CDR3 extends over 15 amino acids. After removal of 6 bases from V and 9 bases from J, the junction contained 9 bases not matched to a gene. The CDR3 here is CASSVLAGGPGEQFF. In nucleotides, the CDR3 is TGTGCCAGCAGCGTTCTAGCGGGGGGGCCCGGTGAGCAGTTCTTC.

The CDR3 loop reads CASSLRTGGNYGYTF. The CDR3 coding sequence is TGTGCCAGCAGTCTTCGGACAGGGGGCAACTATGGCTACACCTTC. J is TRBJ1-2 and V is TRBV6-2 or TRBV6-3; 11 bases map to TRBD1. Trimming took 5 bases from V and 2 from J; bases not matched to a gene: 4. The CDR3 loop spans 15 amino acids. CDR1 is MNHEY, CDR2 SVGEGT, per germline.

The chain carries TRBV27 and TRBJ2-7; 9 bases fit TRBD1. There are 14 residues in the CDR3. The V gene end was trimmed by 6 bases and the J gene end by 3 bases; junction bases not matched to a gene: 6. Germline-derived CDR1 and CDR2 are MNHEY and SMNVEV (reference sequence). In nucleotides, the CDR3 is TGTGCCAGCAGGTGGACAGGGGCTGTCTACGAGCAGTACTTC. This codes for CASRWTGAVYEQYF.

The chain joins TRBV5-1 to TRBJ1-5; D call uncertain. V was cut by 5 bases and J by 1 base, with 7 bases left in between. Germline assignment: CDR1 SGHRS and CDR2 YFSETQ. The CDR3 runs to 13 residues. The CDR3 spells CASRHSSNQPQHF. Here the CDR3 DNA reads TGCGCCAGCAGACACAGCAGCAATCAGCCCCAGCATTTT. Drawing the rest from reference TRBV5-1 and TRBJ1-5, the complete variable domain is KAGVTQTPRYLIKTRGQQVTLSCSPISGHRSVSWYQQTPGQGLQFLFEYFSETQRNKGNFPGRFSGRQFSNSRSEMNVSTLELGDSALYLCASRHSSNQPQHFGDGTRLSIL.

The J gene is TRBJ2-1, the V gene TRBV24-1, with D maybe TRBD2 (5 bases). V gave up 12 bases and J gave up 1 base, with 12 bases separating them. The CDR3 covers 13 residues. Germline V gives CDR1 KGHDR, CDR2 SFDVKD. For the CDR3, the DNA is TGTGCCTCCGGGGTGGGGTCCTACAATGAGCAGTTCTTC. This encodes CASGVGSYNEQFF.

The chain employs TRBV6-5 and TRBJ1-1; TRBD1 matches at 11 bases. The germline CDR1 and CDR2 sequences are MNHEY and SVGAGI. V trimming: 5 bases; J trimming: 4 bases; junction bases outside the gene matches: 6. CDR3 length: 15 residues. The DNA for the CDR3 is TGTGCCAGCAGTCTCCGGGACAGGGGGATCACTGAAGCTTTCTTT. Its protein is CASSLRDRGITEAFF.

The V gene is TRBV11-2, the J gene TRBJ2-7, with D perhaps TRBD1 (5 bases). Trimming shortened V by 3 bases and J by 0 bases, and 9 bases separated the two germline ends. The CDR3 contains 14 residues. Germline assignment: CDR1 SGHAT and CDR2 FQNNGV. The CDR3 region is CASSFDRYSYEQYF. The CDR3 coding sequence is TGTGCCAGCAGCTTCGACAGATACTCCTACGAGCAGTACTTC.

This rearrangement joins TRBV28 to TRBJ2-7; tentatively, D is TRBD1 (5 bases). The germline V and J ends were trimmed by 7 bases and 2 bases, with 12 bases remaining between them. CDR1 is MDHEN and CDR2 is SYDVKM in the germline V gene. This CDR3 is built from 13 residues. CDR3: CASTGFRAYEQYF. CDR3 nucleotide sequence: TGTGCCAGCACGGGCTTCAGGGCCTACGAGCAGTACTTC.

This clone was counted once. The V and J genes are TRBV7-3 and TRBJ2-1; D may be TRBD1 (5 bases). V shed 4 bases and J shed 6 bases, with 16 bases lying between them. This CDR3 has 15 residues. CDR1 and CDR2 from the germline V gene are SGHTA and FQGTGA. CDR3 residues: CASSSQPRESNEQFF. In DNA form, the CDR3 reads TGTGCCAGCAGCTCCCAACCCAGGGAATCCAATGAGCAGTTCTTC.

This chain connects TRBV5-1 to TRBJ2-1; TRBD2 might be the D (5 bases). Germline V CDR1 and CDR2: SGHRS, YFSETQ. Trimming cost V 5 bases and J 0 bases, with 15 bases left between them. CDR3 size: 16 residues. The CDR3 DNA reads as TGCGCCAGCAGTATGACGGGGTTGAGCTCCTACAATGAGCAGTTCTTC. It codes for CASSMTGLSSYNEQFF.

This chain connects TRBV19 to TRBJ2-1; 9 bases fit TRBD1. CDR1 is LNHDA and CDR2 is SQIVND in the germline V gene (reference sequence). J was trimmed by 3 bases and V by 6 bases; bases with no gene match: 9. The CDR3 totals 16 residues. The CDR3 DNA sequence: TGTGCCAGTAGGATGGGACAGGGCAACAACTACAATGAGCAGTTCTTC. Its translation: CASRMGQGNNYNEQFF.